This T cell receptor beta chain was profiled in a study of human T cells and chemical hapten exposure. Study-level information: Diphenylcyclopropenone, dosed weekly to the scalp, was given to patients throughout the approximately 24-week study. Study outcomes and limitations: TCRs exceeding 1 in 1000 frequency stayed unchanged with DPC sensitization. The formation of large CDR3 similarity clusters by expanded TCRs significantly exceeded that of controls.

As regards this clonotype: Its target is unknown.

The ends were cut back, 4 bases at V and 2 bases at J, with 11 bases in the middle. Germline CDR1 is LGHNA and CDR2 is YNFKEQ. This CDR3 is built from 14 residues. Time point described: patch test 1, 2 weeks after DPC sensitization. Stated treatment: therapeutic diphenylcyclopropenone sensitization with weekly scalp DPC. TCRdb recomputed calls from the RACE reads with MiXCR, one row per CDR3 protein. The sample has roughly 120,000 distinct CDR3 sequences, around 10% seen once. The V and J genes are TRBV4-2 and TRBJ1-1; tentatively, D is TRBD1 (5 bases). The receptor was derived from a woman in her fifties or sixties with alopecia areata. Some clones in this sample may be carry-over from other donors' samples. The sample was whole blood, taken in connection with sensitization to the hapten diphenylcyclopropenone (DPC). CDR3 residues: CASSPRQINTEAFF. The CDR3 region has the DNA TGTGCCAGCAGCCCTCGACAGATTAACACTGAAGCTTTCTTT.